Listed below are T cell receptor beta chains from one sample, sequenced in a study of OX40 agonist ivuxolimab in advanced cancers. Assay: immunoSEQ multiplex PCR; the TCRdb copy retains only in-frame clones and omits some. The data hold 30,000 to 45,000 clones, with around 89% observed a single time. Specimen: CD4+ or CD8+ T cells sorted from blood, collected in a trial of the OX40 agonist ivuxolimab. The source of these receptors is an adult with an advanced solid tumor such as melanoma, head and neck, liver or kidney cancer. Each CDR3 is given with its conserved first and last residue. D genes are given only for firm matches. Some rows mark clone size as missing; the rest say once, few, many or name a class of expanded clone.

j_call: TRBJ2-5
clone_size: -
v_call: TRBV30
d_call: -
cdr3_aa: CAWRDPPAETQYF
cdr3_nt: TGTGCCTGGAGGGACCCACCGGCGGAGACCCAGTACTTC

j_call: TRBJ2-3
clone_size: -
v_call: TRBV2
d_call: TRBD2
cdr3_aa: CASIWTSATDTQYF
cdr3_nt: TGTGCCAGCATCTGGACTAGCGCCACAGATACGCAGTATTTT

j_call: TRBJ2-3
clone_size: -
v_call: TRBV9
d_call: TRBD2
cdr3_aa: CASSVGLSGRRTDTQYF
cdr3_nt: TGTGCCAGCAGCGTAGGTCTAAGCGGGAGGCGTACAGATACGCAGTATTTT

j_call: TRBJ1-2
clone_size: -
v_call: TRBV6-5
d_call: -
cdr3_aa: CASSADRVANYGYTF
cdr3_nt: TGTGCCAGCAGTGCTGACAGAGTAGCTAACTATGGCTACACCTTC

j_call: TRBJ1-1
clone_size: -
v_call: TRBV6-5
d_call: TRBD1
cdr3_aa: CASSYSPGQGTEAFF
cdr3_nt: TGTGCCAGCAGTTACTCGCCCGGACAGGGGACTGAAGCTTTCTTT

j_call: TRBJ2-2
clone_size: few
v_call: TRBV19
d_call: -
cdr3_aa: CASSIHTGELFF
cdr3_nt: TGTGCCAGTAGTATCCACACCGGGGAGCTGTTTTTT

j_call: TRBJ2-3
clone_size: -
v_call: TRBV5-1
d_call: TRBD1
cdr3_aa: CASSPGDRGHSDTQYF
cdr3_nt: TGCGCCAGCAGCCCGGGGGACAGGGGGCATTCGGATACGCAGTATTTT

j_call: TRBJ2-7
clone_size: -
v_call: TRBV7-2
d_call: TRBD2
cdr3_aa: CASSSRGGTYEQYF
cdr3_nt: TGTGCCAGCAGCTCCCGCGGGGGGACCTACGAGCAGTACTTC

j_call: TRBJ1-1
clone_size: -
v_call: TRBV6-5
d_call: TRBD1
cdr3_aa: CASSQDRVRTEAFF
cdr3_nt: TGTGCCAGCAGTCAGGACAGGGTTCGGACTGAAGCTTTCTTT

j_call: TRBJ2-7
clone_size: -
v_call: TRBV7-2
d_call: TRBD1
cdr3_aa: CASSTRQGIREQYF
cdr3_nt: TGTGCCAGCAGCACCCGACAGGGTATTAGAGAGCAGTACTTC

j_call: TRBJ2-6
clone_size: -
v_call: TRBV7-9
d_call: -
cdr3_aa: CASSRGQTYSGANVLTF
cdr3_nt: TGTGCCAGCAGCCGGGGACAAACCTACTCTGGGGCCAACGTCCTGACTTTC

j_call: TRBJ1-1
clone_size: -
v_call: TRBV27
d_call: TRBD1
cdr3_aa: CASLSRFRQGGGNTEAFF
cdr3_nt: TGTGCCAGCCTTAGTAGGTTCCGACAGGGGGGCGGGAACACTGAAGCTTTCTTT

j_call: TRBJ1-2
clone_size: -
v_call: TRBV18
d_call: TRBD1
cdr3_aa: CASSPGQGLLEGYTF
cdr3_nt: TGTGCCAGCTCACCGGGACAGGGACTATTGGAGGGCTACACCTTC

j_call: TRBJ2-5
clone_size: -
v_call: TRBV14
d_call: TRBD2
cdr3_aa: CASSLPGGLETQYF
cdr3_nt: TGTGCCAGCAGCCTCCCGGGAGGGTTGGAGACCCAGTACTTC

j_call: TRBJ2-1
clone_size: -
v_call: TRBV2
d_call: TRBD1
cdr3_aa: CASSARRDRANNEQFF
cdr3_nt: TGTGCCAGCAGTGCCCGCCGGGACAGGGCCAACAATGAGCAGTTCTTC

j_call: TRBJ2-4
clone_size: -
v_call: TRBV19
d_call: TRBD1
cdr3_aa: CASSMDRGVYLAKNIQYF
cdr3_nt: TGTGCCAGTAGCATGGACAGGGGGGTTTACTTAGCCAAAAACATTCAGTACTTC

j_call: TRBJ2-3
clone_size: -
v_call: TRBV2
d_call: -
cdr3_aa: CASSVPFGSILGTDTQYF
cdr3_nt: TGTGCCAGCAGTGTACCTTTTGGTTCGATACTCGGCACAGATACGCAGTATTTT

j_call: TRBJ1-4
clone_size: -
v_call: TRBV25-1
d_call: -
cdr3_aa: CASSVWERVGEKLFF
cdr3_nt: TGTGCCAGCAGTGTTTGGGAGCGAGTGGGAGAAAAACTGTTTTTT

j_call: TRBJ1-5
clone_size: -
v_call: TRBV29-1
d_call: -
cdr3_aa: CSVGQPNQPQHF
cdr3_nt: TGCAGCGTTGGGCAGCCCAATCAGCCCCAGCATTTT

j_call: TRBJ1-5
clone_size: -
v_call: TRBV6-5
d_call: -
cdr3_aa: CASSYSRGRNQPQHF
cdr3_nt: TGTGCCAGCAGTTACTCGAGGGGTCGCAATCAGCCCCAGCATTTT

j_call: TRBJ1-5
clone_size: -
v_call: TRBV28
d_call: -
cdr3_aa: CASEGGGGNQPQHF
cdr3_nt: TGTGCCAGCGAGGGCGGGGGCGGCAATCAGCCCCAGCATTTT

j_call: TRBJ1-4
clone_size: -
v_call: TRBV7-9
d_call: TRBD1
cdr3_aa: CASSLGRGTELFF
cdr3_nt: TGTGCCAGCAGCTTAGGGCGGGGGACAGAACTGTTTTTT

j_call: TRBJ2-5
clone_size: -
v_call: TRBV29-1
d_call: -
cdr3_aa: CSVQIFFRETQYF
cdr3_nt: TGCAGCGTCCAGATCTTTTTTAGAGAGACCCAGTACTTC

j_call: TRBJ1-4
clone_size: -
v_call: TRBV6-1
d_call: -
cdr3_aa: CASSEIGGGEKLFF
cdr3_nt: TGTGCCAGCAGTGAGATAGGGGGAGGTGAAAAACTGTTTTTT

j_call: TRBJ2-1
clone_size: -
v_call: TRBV2
d_call: -
cdr3_aa: CASSEDFSDEQFF
cdr3_nt: TGTGCCAGCAGTGAAGACTTCTCGGATGAGCAGTTCTTC

j_call: TRBJ1-4
clone_size: once
v_call: TRBV18
d_call: -
cdr3_aa: CASSRDPQGEKLFF
cdr3_nt: TGTGCCAGCTCACGAGATCCTCAAGGGGAAAAACTGTTTTTT

j_call: TRBJ2-1
clone_size: -
v_call: TRBV10-1
d_call: -
cdr3_aa: CASSDPGNEQFF
cdr3_nt: TGCGCCAGCAGTGATCCCGGGAATGAGCAGTTCTTC

j_call: TRBJ1-5
clone_size: medium-sized
v_call: TRBV2
d_call: TRBD1
cdr3_aa: CASNDRVDNQPQHF
cdr3_nt: TGTGCCAGCAACGACAGGGTCGACAATCAGCCCCAGCATTTT

j_call: TRBJ1-2
clone_size: -
v_call: TRBV6-6
d_call: -
cdr3_aa: CASRVDNYGYTF
cdr3_nt: TGTGCCAGCAGGGTAGATAACTATGGCTACACCTTC

j_call: TRBJ2-3
clone_size: -
v_call: TRBV29-1
d_call: TRBD2
cdr3_aa: CSVRASGGTDTQYF
cdr3_nt: TGCAGCGTTAGGGCTAGCGGGGGCACAGATACGCAGTATTTT

j_call: TRBJ1-4
clone_size: -
v_call: TRBV6-5
d_call: -
cdr3_aa: CASSYITGNEKLFF
cdr3_nt: TGTGCCAGCAGTTACATAACAGGGAATGAAAAACTGTTTTTT

j_call: TRBJ1-6
clone_size: -
v_call: TRBV30
d_call: TRBD1
cdr3_aa: CAWSQNRGRNSPLHF
cdr3_nt: TGTGCCTGGAGTCAAAACAGGGGGCGTAATTCACCCCTCCACTTT

j_call: TRBJ2-5
clone_size: -
v_call: TRBV6-5
d_call: -
cdr3_aa: CASGGTHQETQYF
cdr3_nt: TGTGCCAGTGGAGGTACACACCAAGAGACCCAGTACTTC

j_call: TRBJ1-5
clone_size: -
v_call: TRBV2
d_call: TRBD1
cdr3_aa: CASSLFRDRKQPQHF
cdr3_nt: TGTGCCAGCAGTTTGTTCCGGGACAGAAAACAGCCCCAGCATTTT

j_call: TRBJ1-6
clone_size: -
v_call: TRBV6-1
d_call: TRBD1
cdr3_aa: CASSGHNRGGDNSPLHF
cdr3_nt: TGTGCCAGCAGTGGACATAACAGGGGTGGGGATAATTCACCCCTCCACTTT

j_call: TRBJ2-5
clone_size: -
v_call: TRBV15
d_call: TRBD1
cdr3_aa: CATSRGSGTGEIGETQYF
cdr3_nt: TGTGCCACCAGCAGAGGATCGGGGACAGGGGAGATTGGCGAGACCCAGTACTTC

j_call: TRBJ1-6
clone_size: once
v_call: TRBV4-1
d_call: -
cdr3_aa: CASSRPGVLSSYNSPLHF
cdr3_nt: TGCGCCAGCAGCCGTCCTGGGGTTTTGAGCTCCTATAATTCACCCCTCCACTTT

j_call: TRBJ2-2
clone_size: -
v_call: TRBV4-1
d_call: -
cdr3_aa: CASSQKQGNTGELFF
cdr3_nt: TGCGCCAGCAGCCAAAAGCAGGGTAACACCGGGGAGCTGTTTTTT

j_call: TRBJ1-1
clone_size: -
v_call: TRBV29-1
d_call: -
cdr3_aa: CSVGQGNTEAFF
cdr3_nt: TGCAGCGTTGGGCAGGGGAACACTGAAGCTTTCTTT

j_call: TRBJ1-1
clone_size: -
v_call: TRBV2
d_call: -
cdr3_aa: CASIKDRNTEAFF
cdr3_nt: TGTGCCAGCATTAAGGACAGGAACACTGAAGCTTTCTTT

j_call: TRBJ2-2
clone_size: -
v_call: TRBV5-1
d_call: -
cdr3_aa: CASTRGTLDSGELFF
cdr3_nt: TGCGCCAGCACCCGCGGGACCCTAGATTCCGGGGAGCTGTTTTTT

j_call: TRBJ2-5
clone_size: -
v_call: TRBV4-2
d_call: TRBD2
cdr3_aa: CASSQVTGGTRETQYF
cdr3_nt: TGTGCCAGCAGCCAAGTTACCGGGGGGACCCGAGAGACCCAGTACTTC

j_call: TRBJ1-5
clone_size: once
v_call: TRBV28
d_call: -
cdr3_aa: CASSSKAQPQHF
cdr3_nt: TGTGCCAGCAGTTCTAAAGCTCAGCCCCAGCATTTT

j_call: TRBJ2-7
clone_size: -
v_call: TRBV2
d_call: TRBD1
cdr3_aa: CASRAGTGLSYEQYF
cdr3_nt: TGTGCCAGCAGAGCCGGGACAGGGCTCTCCTACGAGCAGTACTTC

j_call: TRBJ2-5
clone_size: -
v_call: TRBV7-2
d_call: -
cdr3_aa: CASSPLQTQYF
cdr3_nt: TGTGCCAGCAGCCCGTTACAGACCCAGTACTTC

j_call: TRBJ1-1
clone_size: -
v_call: TRBV28
d_call: -
cdr3_aa: CASIPYSGNTEAFF
cdr3_nt: TGTGCCAGCATCCCATACTCGGGGAACACTGAAGCTTTCTTT

j_call: TRBJ2-7
clone_size: -
v_call: TRBV7-2
d_call: -
cdr3_aa: CASSPSAAHEQYF
cdr3_nt: TGTGCCAGCAGCCCCTCGGCGGCCCACGAGCAGTACTTC

j_call: TRBJ2-5
clone_size: -
v_call: TRBV5-6
d_call: TRBD1
cdr3_aa: CASSLFGTGMQTQYF
cdr3_nt: TGTGCCAGCAGCTTGTTTGGGACAGGGATGCAGACCCAGTACTTC

j_call: TRBJ2-1
clone_size: -
v_call: TRBV6-5
d_call: -
cdr3_aa: CASRWDRDIYNEQFF
cdr3_nt: TGTGCCAGCAGGTGGGACCGGGATATATACAATGAGCAGTTCTTC

j_call: TRBJ2-7
clone_size: -
v_call: TRBV6-1
d_call: -
cdr3_aa: CASSEARWTQYEQYF
cdr3_nt: TGTGCCAGCAGTGAAGCCCGGTGGACCCAATACGAGCAGTACTTC

j_call: TRBJ2-2
clone_size: -
v_call: TRBV6-5
d_call: -
cdr3_aa: CASSRGGTGELFF
cdr3_nt: TGTGCCAGCTCGAGGGGGGGAACCGGGGAGCTGTTTTTT